These T cell receptor beta chains were read from a single sample in a study of T cell changes during pregnancy in multiple sclerosis. The protocol was immunoSEQ multiplex PCR, while the TCRdb copy is restricted to in-frame clones and leaves out a portion. The data hold fewer than 75,000 clones, with 85% to 95% observed a single time. The sample here was peripheral blood, taken after pregnancy. These receptors were taken from a female donor in good health, enrolled as a control in a pregnancy study. Each CDR3 is given with its conserved first and last residue. Fields, in order: clone size, V gene, J gene, D gene, CDR3 protein, CDR3 DNA. A D gene is named only where the DNA matches it firmly. Rows may omit the clone size; those that give it use once, few, many or a size class.

clone_size: -
v_call: TRBV5-4
j_call: TRBJ2-7
d_call: -
cdr3_aa: CASSPTPLSLARFYGQYF
cdr3_nt: TGTGCCAGCTCTCCAACGCCTCTATCGCTAGCCAGATTCTACGGGCAGTACTTC

clone_size: -
v_call: TRBV19
j_call: TRBJ1-5
d_call: -
cdr3_aa: CASSNGGRSFEPQHF
cdr3_nt: TGTGCCAGTAGTAACGGGGGACGCTCGTTCGAGCCCCAGCATTTT

clone_size: few
v_call: TRBV15
j_call: TRBJ2-7
d_call: TRBD1
cdr3_aa: CATSLGQGAIDEQYF
cdr3_nt: TGTGCCACCAGCTTAGGACAGGGGGCTATCGACGAGCAGTACTTC

clone_size: -
v_call: TRBV2
j_call: TRBJ1-2
d_call: -
cdr3_aa: CASGRGTYGYTF
cdr3_nt: TGTGCCAGCGGACGGGGAACCTATGGCTACACCTTC

clone_size: -
v_call: TRBV28
j_call: TRBJ1-2
d_call: -
cdr3_aa: CASGSNYYGYTF
cdr3_nt: TGTGCCAGCGGCAGTAATTACTATGGCTACACCTTC

clone_size: -
v_call: TRBV9
j_call: TRBJ2-3
d_call: -
cdr3_aa: CASSPSRGDTQYF
cdr3_nt: TGTGCCAGCAGCCCCAGTCGTGGAGATACGCAGTATTTT

clone_size: -
v_call: TRBV7-8
j_call: TRBJ2-1
d_call: TRBD2
cdr3_aa: CASSLGSSGGNEQFF
cdr3_nt: TGTGCCAGCAGCTTAGGGTCTAGCGGGGGAAATGAGCAGTTCTTC

clone_size: -
v_call: TRBV5-1
j_call: TRBJ2-1
d_call: TRBD2
cdr3_aa: CASGGTSGVSYNEQFF
cdr3_nt: TGCGCCAGCGGGGGAACTAGCGGAGTCTCCTACAATGAGCAGTTCTTC

clone_size: -
v_call: TRBV7-2
j_call: TRBJ2-2
d_call: -
cdr3_aa: CASSPDYIGELFF
cdr3_nt: TGTGCCAGCAGTCCCGACTATATCGGGGAGCTGTTTTTT

clone_size: -
v_call: TRBV13
j_call: TRBJ1-5
d_call: -
cdr3_aa: CASSLKQGDQPQHF
cdr3_nt: TGTGCCAGCAGCTTAAAGCAGGGCGATCAGCCCCAGCATTTT

clone_size: -
v_call: TRBV29-1
j_call: TRBJ1-2
d_call: TRBD1
cdr3_aa: CSVRDRELGPYGYTF
cdr3_nt: TGCAGCGTCCGGGACAGGGAATTAGGGCCCTATGGCTACACCTTC

clone_size: few
v_call: TRBV6-6
j_call: TRBJ1-1
d_call: TRBD1
cdr3_aa: CASGTGHMNTEAFF
cdr3_nt: TGTGCCAGCGGGACAGGGCATATGAACACTGAAGCTTTCTTT

clone_size: -
v_call: TRBV5-1
j_call: TRBJ1-1
d_call: TRBD1
cdr3_aa: CASSYGQGEAFF
cdr3_nt: TGCGCCAGCAGCTATGGACAGGGGGAAGCTTTCTTT

clone_size: -
v_call: TRBV4-3
j_call: TRBJ1-2
d_call: -
cdr3_aa: CASSPTGVYGYTF
cdr3_nt: TGCGCCAGCAGCCCGACAGGTGTCTATGGCTACACCTTC

clone_size: -
v_call: TRBV5-1
j_call: TRBJ2-3
d_call: -
cdr3_aa: CASSRAGTRTDTQYF
cdr3_nt: TGCGCCAGCAGCCGCGCCGGTACCCGCACAGATACGCAGTATTTT

clone_size: -
v_call: TRBV7-6
j_call: TRBJ1-4
d_call: -
cdr3_aa: CASSLDPRGEKLFF
cdr3_nt: TGTGCCAGCAGCTTAGATCCCAGGGGTGAAAAACTGTTTTTT

clone_size: -
v_call: TRBV5-1
j_call: TRBJ1-5
d_call: TRBD1
cdr3_aa: CASSLGQGGSSNQPQHF
cdr3_nt: TGCGCCAGCAGCTTGGGACAGGGGGGTTCGAGCAATCAGCCCCAGCATTTT

clone_size: once
v_call: TRBV9
j_call: TRBJ2-7
d_call: -
cdr3_aa: CASSVGGGNEQYF
cdr3_nt: TGTGCCAGCAGCGTAGGGGGAGGAAACGAGCAGTACTTC

clone_size: -
v_call: TRBV19
j_call: TRBJ2-5
d_call: TRBD1
cdr3_aa: CASSTTGGAETQYF
cdr3_nt: TGTGCCAGTAGTACGACAGGGGGCGCAGAGACCCAGTACTTC

clone_size: -
v_call: TRBV11-2
j_call: TRBJ2-7
d_call: -
cdr3_aa: CASSALGEQYF
cdr3_nt: TGTGCCAGCAGTGCACTAGGCGAGCAGTACTTC

clone_size: -
v_call: TRBV7-9
j_call: TRBJ2-5
d_call: TRBD2
cdr3_aa: CASSTPGLAGQETQYF
cdr3_nt: TGTGCCAGCAGTACTCCGGGACTAGCGGGGCAAGAGACCCAGTACTTC

clone_size: -
v_call: TRBV6-5
j_call: TRBJ2-5
d_call: TRBD1
cdr3_aa: CASRDRAQETQYF
cdr3_nt: TGTGCCAGCAGGGACAGGGCCCAAGAGACCCAGTACTTC

clone_size: -
v_call: TRBV15
j_call: TRBJ2-3
d_call: TRBD2
cdr3_aa: CATTTLTGTTSDTQYF
cdr3_nt: TGTGCCACCACCACCTTAACCGGGACTACATCAGATACGCAGTATTTT

clone_size: -
v_call: TRBV5-1
j_call: TRBJ1-5
d_call: TRBD1
cdr3_aa: CASSTPRQGDQPQHF
cdr3_nt: TGCGCCAGCAGTACTCCCCGACAGGGAGATCAGCCCCAGCATTTT

clone_size: -
v_call: TRBV5-1
j_call: TRBJ1-3
d_call: -
cdr3_aa: CASSSGTSGNTIYF
cdr3_nt: TGCGCCAGCAGCTCCGGGACATCTGGAAACACCATATATTTT

clone_size: once
v_call: TRBV2
j_call: TRBJ2-3
d_call: TRBD1
cdr3_aa: CALTGQYTDTQYF
cdr3_nt: TGTGCCCTAACGGGACAGTACACAGATACGCAGTATTTT

clone_size: -
v_call: TRBV9
j_call: TRBJ2-1
d_call: TRBD2
cdr3_aa: CASSVATTGLAASEQFF
cdr3_nt: TGTGCCAGCAGCGTAGCTACTACGGGACTAGCGGCTAGTGAGCAGTTCTTC

clone_size: -
v_call: TRBV2
j_call: TRBJ2-3
d_call: TRBD2
cdr3_aa: CASSPGRGGPLTDTQYF
cdr3_nt: TGTGCCAGCAGCCCTGGTCGGGGGGGCCCTCTCACAGATACGCAGTATTTT

clone_size: -
v_call: TRBV28
j_call: TRBJ2-7
d_call: TRBD2
cdr3_aa: CASIVPGGRYEQYF
cdr3_nt: TGTGCCAGCATAGTTCCTGGCGGGAGGTACGAGCAGTACTTC

clone_size: -
v_call: TRBV11-2
j_call: TRBJ2-7
d_call: -
cdr3_aa: CASSLTTPYEQYF
cdr3_nt: TGTGCCAGCAGCTTAACAACCCCCTACGAGCAGTACTTC

clone_size: -
v_call: TRBV5-5
j_call: TRBJ2-1
d_call: -
cdr3_aa: CASSLDPPDYYNEQFF
cdr3_nt: TGTGCCAGCAGCTTGGATCCCCCAGATTACTACAATGAGCAGTTCTTC

clone_size: -
v_call: TRBV12-5
j_call: TRBJ1-6
d_call: -
cdr3_aa: CASGPPGVNSPLHF
cdr3_nt: TGTGCTAGTGGTCCGCCGGGAGTCAATTCACCCCTCCACTTT

clone_size: -
v_call: TRBV28
j_call: TRBJ1-1
d_call: -
cdr3_aa: CASSLLQGGTEAFF
cdr3_nt: TGTGCCAGCAGTTTACTACAGGGTGGCACTGAAGCTTTCTTT

clone_size: once
v_call: TRBV9
j_call: TRBJ2-6
d_call: -
cdr3_aa: CASSKRAGANVLTF
cdr3_nt: TGTGCCAGCAGCAAGAGGGCTGGGGCCAACGTCCTGACTTTC

clone_size: once
v_call: TRBV27
j_call: TRBJ2-7
d_call: -
cdr3_aa: CASSSIVPYEQYF
cdr3_nt: TGTGCCAGCAGTTCAATAGTTCCCTACGAGCAGTACTTC

clone_size: -
v_call: TRBV7-9
j_call: TRBJ2-5
d_call: TRBD2
cdr3_aa: CASSSGGTSGSFKTQYF
cdr3_nt: TGTGCCAGCAGCTCAGGCGGGACTAGCGGGAGTTTTAAGACCCAGTACTTC

clone_size: -
v_call: TRBV29-1
j_call: TRBJ2-7
d_call: TRBD1
cdr3_aa: CSVKQGRAYEQYF
cdr3_nt: TGCAGCGTTAAACAGGGGAGAGCCTACGAGCAGTACTTC

clone_size: -
v_call: TRBV7-6
j_call: TRBJ1-1
d_call: -
cdr3_aa: CASSLEANTEAFF
cdr3_nt: TGTGCCAGCAGCTTAGAAGCGAACACTGAAGCTTTCTTT

clone_size: -
v_call: TRBV5-6
j_call: TRBJ1-4
d_call: -
cdr3_aa: CASSLPGQGEKLFF
cdr3_nt: TGTGCCAGCAGCTTACCGGGACAAGGTGAAAAACTGTTTTTT

clone_size: -
v_call: TRBV6-5
j_call: TRBJ1-2
d_call: -
cdr3_aa: CASSYSAANYGYTF
cdr3_nt: TGTGCCAGCAGTTACTCGGCAGCTAACTATGGCTACACCTTC

clone_size: -
v_call: TRBV19
j_call: TRBJ1-1
d_call: -
cdr3_aa: CASSRAGRGAFF
cdr3_nt: TGTGCCAGTAGTAGGGCAGGTCGCGGGGCTTTCTTT

clone_size: -
v_call: TRBV6-1
j_call: TRBJ2-7
d_call: TRBD1
cdr3_aa: CASRVVQGTSYEQYF
cdr3_nt: TGTGCCAGCAGGGTCGTACAGGGGACGTCCTACGAGCAGTACTTC

clone_size: -
v_call: TRBV4-3
j_call: TRBJ1-4
d_call: TRBD1
cdr3_aa: CASSPDGTGGEKLFF
cdr3_nt: TGCGCCAGCAGCCCAGACGGGACAGGGGGAGAAAAACTGTTTTTT

clone_size: once
v_call: TRBV7-9
j_call: TRBJ2-5
d_call: TRBD1
cdr3_aa: CASSTGDRGYQETQYF
cdr3_nt: TGTGCCAGCAGCACGGGGGACAGGGGGTACCAAGAGACCCAGTACTTC

clone_size: -
v_call: TRBV7-2
j_call: TRBJ1-2
d_call: -
cdr3_aa: CASSLDRVGGYTF
cdr3_nt: TGTGCCAGCAGCTTAGACAGGGTAGGAGGCTACACCTTC

clone_size: -
v_call: TRBV6-5
j_call: TRBJ2-7
d_call: -
cdr3_aa: CASRKTGGSYEQYF
cdr3_nt: TGTGCCAGCCGAAAGACAGGAGGCTCCTACGAGCAGTACTTC

clone_size: -
v_call: TRBV11-2
j_call: TRBJ2-7
d_call: TRBD2
cdr3_aa: CASTGGGRPSYEQYF
cdr3_nt: TGTGCCAGCACCGGGGGGGGCCGACCCTCCTACGAGCAGTACTTC

clone_size: -
v_call: TRBV6-6
j_call: TRBJ2-7
d_call: TRBD1
cdr3_aa: CASSLRDRALQQYF
cdr3_nt: TGTGCCAGCAGTCTCCGGGACAGGGCGTTGCAGCAGTACTTC

clone_size: -
v_call: TRBV6-6
j_call: TRBJ1-1
d_call: TRBD1
cdr3_aa: CASRGTAYMNTEAFF
cdr3_nt: TGTGCCAGCAGAGGGACAGCTTACATGAACACTGAAGCTTTCTTT

clone_size: -
v_call: TRBV6-1
j_call: TRBJ1-1
d_call: -
cdr3_aa: CASAREGTEAFF
cdr3_nt: TGTGCCAGCGCCAGGGAAGGCACTGAAGCTTTCTTT

clone_size: -
v_call: TRBV10-2
j_call: TRBJ2-7
d_call: -
cdr3_aa: CASRLGYEQYF
cdr3_nt: TGCGCCAGCAGACTAGGCTACGAGCAGTACTTC

clone_size: -
v_call: TRBV2
j_call: TRBJ2-7
d_call: TRBD1
cdr3_aa: CASSEVGTGGGEQYF
cdr3_nt: TGTGCCAGCAGTGAGGTAGGGACAGGGGGCGGCGAGCAGTACTTC

clone_size: -
v_call: TRBV4-1
j_call: TRBJ1-5
d_call: -
cdr3_aa: CASSLTDRFSNQPQHF
cdr3_nt: TGCGCCAGCAGCCTTACCGACAGATTCAGCAATCAGCCCCAGCATTTT

clone_size: -
v_call: TRBV28
j_call: TRBJ1-4
d_call: -
cdr3_aa: CASKTGNEKLFF
cdr3_nt: TGTGCCAGCAAAACGGGGAATGAAAAACTGTTTTTT

clone_size: -
v_call: TRBV5-6
j_call: TRBJ2-5
d_call: TRBD1
cdr3_aa: CASSRNRGQETQYF
cdr3_nt: TGTGCCAGCAGCCGTAACAGGGGGCAAGAGACCCAGTACTTC